This T cell receptor beta chain came from a study of blood T cell repertoires in COVID-19. This clone was seen a single time. The CDR3 runs 16 residues. CDR1 and CDR2 from the germline V gene are SEHNR and FQNEAQ (reference sequence). V shed 2 bases and J 3 bases; nucleotides not matched to a gene: 10. Only in-frame clones appear in the TCRdb table, and some are missing; sequencing was by immunoSEQ multiplex PCR. The sample includes 310,000 or so clones, 87% of them seen just once. The sequence was obtained from a woman between 45 and 60 years old who had recovered from COVID-19. The chain carries TRBV7-9 and TRBJ2-7; 7 bases fit TRBD1. The sample consisted of peripheral blood. For the CDR3, the DNA is TGTGCCAGCAGCTTACCATCCGGGACAGCCCTCTACGAGCAGTACTTC. Amino acid sequence: CASSLPSGTALYEQYF.